A single sample gave rise to the 13 T cell receptor beta chains below, sequenced in a study of blood T cell repertoires in COVID-19. Profiled with immunoSEQ multiplex PCR; TCRdb holds only in-frame clones, not every one. The sample lists approximately 130,000 clones, about 86% seen once, with 2% to 2.5% in the top ten. The sample comprised peripheral blood. The receptors were gathered from a woman aged 45-65 years with acute or convalescent COVID-19.

The rearrangement joins TRBV13 to TRBJ2-7; 9 positions match TRBD2. The junction had 12 bases not matched to a gene; V was cut back by 5 bases and J by 7 bases. Germline V lookup: CDR1 PRHDT, CDR2 FYEKMQ (reference sequence). The CDR3 is made up of 15 amino acids. The CDR3, as DNA: TGTGCCAGCAGCACAGAGGGCGGGGGGGCTTATGAGCAGTACTTC. Residues: CASSTEGGGAYEQYF.

This rearrangement joins TRBV6-2 or TRBV6-3 to TRBJ1-2; TRBD1 might be the D (6 bases). Trimming took off 1 base at V and 1 base at J, with 7 bases between the two ends. The CDR3 spans 14 residues. Germline-derived CDR1 and CDR2 are MNHEY and SVGEGT. Here the CDR3 reads CASSYLDSNYGYTF. CDR3 DNA: TGTGCCAGCAGTTACTTGGACAGTAACTATGGCTACACCTTC.

The chain carries TRBV10-3 and TRBJ2-2; TRBD2 aligns across 8 bases. CDR3 length: 15 amino acids. CDR1 is ENHRY and CDR2 is SYGVKD in the germline V gene. V lost 7 bases, J lost 6 bases, and 10 bases stayed unmatched. Here the CDR3 reads CAITKSGGLAGELFF. CDR3 coding DNA: TGTGCCATCACCAAGTCCGGGGGACTAGCCGGGGAGCTGTTTTTT.

This chain uses TRBV6-6 with TRBJ2-7; a weak D match, TRBD2 (6 bases). V shed 0 bases and J shed 9 bases, with 15 bases lying between them. Germline values: CDR1 MNHNY, CDR2 SVGAGI (reference sequence). The CDR3 spans 14 residues. The CDR3: CASSYSSGNSPQYF. The DNA for the CDR3 is TGTGCCAGCAGTTACTCTAGCGGTAATTCTCCGCAGTACTTC.

This chain connects TRBV12-5 to TRBJ2-7; D gene unclear. V dropped 2 bases and J dropped 6 bases, with 5 bases sitting between them. Germline loops: CDR1 LGHNT, CDR2 FRNRAP. The CDR3 runs to 11 residues. The CDR3 spells CASGLTIEQYF. The CDR3 DNA sequence: TGTGCTAGTGGTTTGACTATCGAGCAGTACTTC.

The chain employs TRBV27 and TRBJ1-5; D remains ambiguous. The ends were cut back, 4 bases at V and 5 bases at J, with 12 bases in the middle. Germline V CDR1 and CDR2: MNHEY, SMNVEV (reference sequence). The CDR3 extends over 14 amino acids. The CDR3 here is CASSSGLSYQPQHF. The CDR3 DNA sequence: TGTGCCAGCAGTTCGGGTCTTAGTTATCAGCCCCAGCATTTT.

V and J are TRBV3-1 (or the pseudogene TRBV3-2) and TRBJ1-3; a weak D match, TRBD1 (5 bases). The germline gives CDR1 LGHDT, CDR2 YNNKEL (reference sequence). The V end was cut by 3 bases, the J end by 2 bases, with 11 bases between. The CDR3 is made up of 15 amino acids. CDR3 nucleotides: TGTGCCAGCAGCCAGTATCAGGGTCCTGGAAACACCATATATTTT. Its translation is CASSQYQGPGNTIYF.

The chain has TRBV7-2 and TRBJ1-2; TRBD1 might be the D (5 bases). Germline CDR1 SGHTA, CDR2 FQGNSA. V was trimmed by 4 bases and J by 6 bases, leaving 18 bases between them. The CDR3 extends over 15 amino acids. The CDR3 sequence: CASSSNGGAWDGYTF. DNA for the CDR3: TGTGCCAGCAGCTCGAACGGGGGTGCTTGGGATGGCTACACCTTC.

This chain connects TRBV5-1 to TRBJ2-3, with TRBD2 identical over 9 bases. The CDR3 contains 14 residues. J lost 1 base, V lost 5 bases, and 2 bases had no gene match. Germline CDR1 is SGHRS and CDR2 is YFSETQ. The CDR3 protein is CASSRTSGTDTQYF. In nucleotides, the CDR3 is TGCGCCAGCAGTCGGACTAGCGGCACAGATACGCAGTATTTT.

This clone was seen more than once but under ten times. V usage is TRBV29-1 and J usage is TRBJ1-2; maybe TRBD1 (6 bases). This CDR3 is 11 amino acids long. V was trimmed by 5 bases and J by 3 bases, leaving 7 bases between them. Germline V gene lookup returns CDR1 SQVTM and CDR2 ANQGSEA. In nucleotides, the CDR3 is TGCAGCGTTCAGGGGCACTATGGCTACACCTTC. Translated: CSVQGHYGYTF.

The chain has TRBV6-4 and TRBJ1-6; TRBD1 matches at 11 bases. In germline, CDR1 is MRHNA, CDR2 SNTAGT. The V gene end was trimmed by 4 bases and the J gene end by 8 bases; junction bases not matched to a gene: 1. CDR3 size: 14 residues. The CDR3 loop is CASSGTGGDSPLHF. CDR3 nucleotides: TGTGCCAGCAGTGGGACAGGGGGCGATTCACCCCTCCACTTT.

The chain links TRBV27 to TRBJ1-6; D remains ambiguous. This CDR3 is built from 15 residues. Between the trimmed V and J ends, which lost 5 bases and 13 bases, there was a span of 21 bases. Per germline, CDR1 MNHEY and CDR2 SMNVEV (reference sequence). CDR3 nucleotide sequence: TGTGCCAGCAGTCCAAACCCGGGATCAAGCACCCCCCTCCACTTT. As protein: CASSPNPGSSTPLHF.

The chain uses TRBV3-1 (or the pseudogene TRBV3-2) and TRBJ1-5; 9 nucleotides align to TRBD1. Looked up from germline, CDR1 is LGHDT and CDR2 is YNNKEL (reference sequence). Unmatched junction bases numbered 8, after V lost 4 bases and J lost 7 bases. The length of the CDR3 is 15 residues. The CDR3 nucleotides read TGTGCCAGCAGCCCGGGACAGGGCCCAAACCAGCCCCAGCATTTT. This gives the protein CASSPGQGPNQPQHF.